These T cell receptor beta chains were read from a single sample in a study of shared clonotypes between healthy human individuals. Here immunoSEQ multiplex PCR was the method, and the copy in TCRdb shows in-frame clones only, minus some. This sample carries about 1 million clones, approximately 68% of them seen once, and the ten largest clones take over 1.3%. The sample was memory CD4+ T cells sorted from blood. The receptors were sampled from a man aged 18 to 29 in good health. Both conserved end residues are part of each CDR3. A D gene is named only where the DNA matches it firmly. Clone size appears in some rows only: once, few, many, or a class for an expanded clone.

>.|TRBJ2-1|TRBV5-1|.
CASSLVAGTYNEQFF
TGCGCCAGCAGCTTGGTGGCAGGCACCTACAATGAGCAGTTCTTC
>.|TRBJ2-1|TRBV6-4|TRBD2
CASSEQGTSGGARQFF
TGTGCCAGCAGTGAACAAGGGACTAGCGGGGGGGCAAGGCAGTTCTTC
>.|TRBJ1-2|TRBV30|.
CAWSVQTGFGYTF
TGTGCCTGGAGTGTACAAACAGGGTTCGGCTACACCTTC
>.|TRBJ2-3|TRBV10-3|.
CAISGSGADTQYF
TGTGCCATCAGTGGCTCTGGAGCTGATACGCAGTATTTT
>.|TRBJ2-7|TRBV5-4|TRBD2
CATRLAGSSYEQYF
TGTGCCACAAGACTAGCGGGTAGCTCCTACGAGCAGTACTTC
>.|TRBJ2-5|TRBV9|TRBD1
CASSPWTGQETQYF
TGTGCCAGCAGCCCCTGGACAGGGCAAGAGACCCAGTACTTC
>few|TRBJ1-2|TRBV30|TRBD1
CAWSGTAILYGYTF
TGTGCCTGGAGCGGGACAGCAATACTCTATGGCTACACCTTC
>.|TRBJ1-5|TRBV19|.
CASSNVQPQHF
TGTGCCAGTAGTAACGTTCAGCCCCAGCATTTT
>.|TRBJ2-5|TRBV6-1|.
CASSPLSRVEQTQYF
TGTGCCAGCAGTCCTCTAAGCAGGGTTGAGCAGACCCAGTACTTC
>.|TRBJ2-7|TRBV9|.
CASSVGASAYEQYF
TGTGCCAGCAGCGTAGGGGCTAGCGCGTACGAGCAGTACTTC
>few|TRBJ1-5|TRBV4-3|TRBD1
CASSQDRTGHQPQHF
TGCGCCAGCAGCCAAGATAGGACAGGACATCAGCCCCAGCATTTT
>.|TRBJ2-1|TRBV28|.
CASRLSYNEQFF
TGTGCCAGCCGACTCTCCTACAATGAGCAGTTCTTC
>once|TRBJ2-5|TRBV19|TRBD1
CASTPGVKGARQETQYF
TGTGCCAGTACCCCAGGGGTCAAGGGGGCCCGGCAAGAGACCCAGTACTTC
>few|TRBJ2-2|TRBV5-1|.
CASSVRGTGELFF
TGCGCCAGCAGCGTCAGGGGTACCGGGGAGCTGTTTTTT
>.|TRBJ1-3|TRBV19|.
CASTESGNTIYF
TGTGCCAGTACCGAATCTGGAAACACCATATATTTT
>.|TRBJ2-5|TRBV28|.
CASSLYGMAAASLGETQYF
TGTGCCAGCAGTTTATACGGTATGGCGGCAGCGTCCTTGGGAGAGACCCAGTACTTC
>few|TRBJ1-6|TRBV19|TRBD1
CASSIGTEINSPLHF
TGTGCCAGTAGTATCGGGACAGAAATTAATTCACCCCTCCACTTT
>.|TRBJ2-3|TRBV11-2|.
CASSNDRPHTQYF
TGTGCCAGCAGCAACGACAGGCCGCATACGCAGTATTTT
>.|TRBJ2-7|TRBV12-2|.
CASRCPGYGAGEQYF
TGTGCAAGTCGCTGCCCGGGGTACGGGGCCGGGGAGCAGTACTTC
>.|TRBJ2-6|TRBV5-1|TRBD1
CASSPRTGSGANVLTF
TGCGCCAGCAGCCCCCGGACAGGTTCTGGGGCCAACGTCCTGACTTTC
>.|TRBJ1-6|TRBV5-4|TRBD1
CASSRTGGNSPLHF
TGTGCCAGCAGCCGGACAGGAGGAAATTCACCCCTCCACTTT
>.|TRBJ2-7|TRBV5-1|TRBD2
CASSPGGGSPYEQYF
TGCGCCAGCAGCCCTGGGGGGGGGTCCCCCTACGAGCAGTACTTC
>.|TRBJ2-1|TRBV7-9|.
CASSWTEYNEQFF
TGTGCCAGCAGTTGGACCGAATACAATGAGCAGTTCTTC
>.|TRBJ1-5|TRBV5-4|.
CASSLEVDQPQHF
TGTGCCAGCAGCTTGGAAGTCGATCAGCCCCAGCATTTT
>.|TRBJ1-3|TRBV10-1|.
CASSQTVGNTIYF
TGCGCCAGCAGCCAAACAGTCGGAAACACCATATATTTT
>once|TRBJ2-7|TRBV5-1|.
CASSLAVGNEQYF
TGCGCCAGCAGCTTGGCCGTAGGGAACGAGCAGTACTTC
>once|TRBJ1-1|TRBV9|.
CASSVVGTALNTEAFF
TGTGCCAGCAGCGTAGTCGGAACCGCTTTGAACACTGAAGCTTTCTTT
>few|TRBJ1-1|TRBV19|.
CASTRGGGSTEAFF
TGTGCCAGTACCCGAGGGGGGGGCTCCACTGAAGCTTTCTTT
>many|TRBJ1-2|TRBV19|TRBD1
CASSLAGTGYGYTF
TGTGCCAGTAGCCTAGCCGGGACAGGGTATGGCTACACCTTC
>few|TRBJ2-7|TRBV7-9|.
CASSLDSSYEQYF
TGTGCCAGCAGCTTGGACAGTTCATACGAGCAGTACTTC
>.|TRBJ2-7|TRBV5-4|TRBD1
CASSLGGTGIYEQYF
TGTGCCAGCAGCTTGGGCGGGACAGGGATCTACGAGCAGTACTTC
>.|TRBJ1-3|TRBV14|.
CASSQVSLNTIYF
TGTGCCAGCAGCCAAGTTTCCTTAAACACCATATATTTT
>once|TRBJ2-5|TRBV11-1|TRBD2
CASSLDGGDSETQYF
TGTGCCAGCAGCTTAGATGGGGGGGATTCGGAGACCCAGTACTTC
>.|TRBJ2-1|TRBV25-1|TRBD2
CASKVAGGPGEQFF
TGTGCCAGCAAGGTGGCGGGGGGGCCCGGTGAGCAGTTCTTC
>.|TRBJ2-7|TRBV7-2|.
CASSMMWGSEQYF
TGTGCCAGCAGCATGATGTGGGGGAGCGAGCAGTACTTC
>.|TRBJ2-3|TRBV19|.
CASSDRSDTQYF
TGTGCCAGTAGCGACAGGTCAGATACGCAGTATTTT
>.|TRBJ2-2|TRBV5-1|TRBD2
CASSQLAGANTGELFF
TGCGCCAGCAGCCAACTAGCGGGTGCGAACACCGGGGAGCTGTTTTTT
>.|TRBJ2-7|TRBV7-2|TRBD2
CASSLGGLAGGGQYF
TGTGCCAGCAGCTTAGGTGGCCTAGCGGGAGGTGGGCAGTACTTC